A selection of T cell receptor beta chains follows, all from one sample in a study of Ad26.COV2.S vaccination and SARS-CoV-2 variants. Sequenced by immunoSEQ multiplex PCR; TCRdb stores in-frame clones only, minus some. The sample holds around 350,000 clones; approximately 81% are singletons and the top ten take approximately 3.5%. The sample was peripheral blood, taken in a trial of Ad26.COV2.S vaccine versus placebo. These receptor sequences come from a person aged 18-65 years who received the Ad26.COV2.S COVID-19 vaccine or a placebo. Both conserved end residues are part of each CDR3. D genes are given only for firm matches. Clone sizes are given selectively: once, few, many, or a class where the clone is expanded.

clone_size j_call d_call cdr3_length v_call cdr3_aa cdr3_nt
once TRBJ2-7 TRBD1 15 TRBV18 CASSPPAQGDYEQYF TGTGCCAGCTCACCACCGGCCCAGGGGGACTACGAGCAGTACTTC
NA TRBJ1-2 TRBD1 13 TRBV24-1 CATAQGSGYGYTF TGTGCCACCGCACAGGGGAGCGGCTATGGCTACACCTTC
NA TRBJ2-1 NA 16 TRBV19 CASSGSGAVSYNEQFF TGTGCCAGTAGTGGTTCCGGGGCCGTTTCCTACAATGAGCAGTTCTTC
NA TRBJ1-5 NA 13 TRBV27 CASSLFWDQPQHF TGTGCCAGCAGTTTATTCTGGGATCAGCCCCAGCATTTT
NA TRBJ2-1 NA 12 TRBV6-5 CASTSRGNEQFF TGTGCCAGCACCTCGAGGGGCAATGAGCAGTTCTTC
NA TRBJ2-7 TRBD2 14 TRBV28 CASRYPGLDYEQYF TGTGCCAGCAGATACCCGGGACTAGATTACGAGCAGTACTTC
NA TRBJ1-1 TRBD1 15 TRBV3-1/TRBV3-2 CASNEQGAPNTEAFF TGTGCCAGCAACGAGCAGGGGGCCCCGAACACTGAAGCTTTCTTT
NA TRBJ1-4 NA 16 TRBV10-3 CAISESSGRGNEKLFF NA
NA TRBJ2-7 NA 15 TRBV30 CAWSREGTLSYEQYF TGTGCCTGGAGTCGTGAGGGAACCCTCTCCTACGAGCAGTACTTC
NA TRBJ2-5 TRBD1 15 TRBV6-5 CASSPGQGDLETQYF TGTGCCAGCAGCCCGGGACAGGGGGATCTGGAGACCCAGTACTTC
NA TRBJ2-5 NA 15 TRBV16 CASSQQGGPQETQYF TGTGCCAGCAGCCAACAGGGGGGCCCACAAGAGACCCAGTACTTC
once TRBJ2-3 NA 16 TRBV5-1 CATSYRAGPSTDTQYF TGCGCCACCAGCTATCGTGCCGGACCTAGCACAGATACGCAGTATTTT
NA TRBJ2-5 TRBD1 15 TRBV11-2 CASSPGTGERETQYF TGTGCCAGCAGCCCCGGGACAGGAGAGCGAGAGACCCAGTACTTC
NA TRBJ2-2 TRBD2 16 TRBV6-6 CASSYSAGDLTGELFF TGTGCCAGCAGTTATTCAGCGGGGGACCTCACCGGGGAGCTGTTTTTT
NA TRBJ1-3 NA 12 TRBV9 CASSEFGNTIYF TGTGCCAGCAGCGAGTTTGGAAACACCATATATTTT
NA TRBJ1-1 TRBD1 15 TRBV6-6 CASSNSWTGGTEAFF TGTGCCAGCAGTAACAGCTGGACAGGGGGCACTGAAGCTTTCTTT
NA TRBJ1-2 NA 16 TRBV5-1 CASSLGTEGNNYGYTF TGCGCCAGCAGCTTGGGGACCGAGGGGAATAACTATGGCTACACCTTC
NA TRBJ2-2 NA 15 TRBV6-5 CASTRGGHRTGELFF TGTGCCAGCACCCGAGGGGGGCATAGGACCGGGGAGCTGTTTTTT
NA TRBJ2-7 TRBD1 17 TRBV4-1 CASSQGRRGLNSYEQYF TGCGCCAGCAGCCAAGGTCGCAGGGGGTTAAACTCCTACGAGCAGTACTTC
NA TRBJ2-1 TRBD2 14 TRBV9 CASGSGRTGNEQFF TGTGCCAGCGGGAGCGGGAGGACGGGCAATGAGCAGTTCTTC
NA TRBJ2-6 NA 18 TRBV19 CASSIGEARVAGANVLTF TGTGCCAGTAGTATAGGAGAGGCGAGAGTAGCTGGGGCCAACGTCCTGACTTTC
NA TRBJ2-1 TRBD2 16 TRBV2 CASSEAGLATYNEQFF TGTGCCAGCAGTGAGGCGGGACTAGCAACCTACAATGAGCAGTTCTTC
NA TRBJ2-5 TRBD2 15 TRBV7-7 CASSPGLAGAETQYF TGTGCTAGCAGCCCGGGACTAGCGGGGGCAGAGACCCAGTACTTC
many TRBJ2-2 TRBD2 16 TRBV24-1 CATSDKSSGEIGELFF TGTGCCACCAGTGATAAATCTAGCGGGGAGATCGGGGAGCTGTTTTTT
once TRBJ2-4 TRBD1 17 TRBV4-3 CASSQSDRGLSKNIQYF TGCGCCAGCAGCCAATCGGACAGGGGGCTGTCCAAAAACATTCAGTACTTC
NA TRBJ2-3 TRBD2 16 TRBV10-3 CAIRPTSGRPTDTQYF TGTGCCATCAGGCCGACTAGCGGGAGGCCCACAGATACGCAGTATTTT